The sequence of this TCR beta chain was determined in a study of Ad26.COV2.S vaccination and SARS-CoV-2 variants. Notes on the study in general: Vaccinees displayed broader spike-specific TCR repertoires than placebo recipients.

A word on this clone: Its antigen is not known.

Regarding treatment: 15 to 20 received Ad26.COV2.S at low or high dose, single or two shots; 5 received placebo; per-sample allocation not given. Day 63 following the first vaccine or placebo injection was when the samples were taken. The administered vaccine (an Ad26 vector) expressed Wuhan-strain SARS-CoV-2 spike. Assay: immunoSEQ multiplex PCR; the TCRdb copy retains only in-frame clones and omits some. The sample records about 320,000 clones, under 90% being singletons. The V gene lost 2 bases and the J gene lost 4 bases, with 3 bases spanning the gap. Germline assignment: CDR1 MNHNS and CDR2 SASEGT. This CDR3 comprises 11 residues.

Sequencing was performed on peripheral blood, taken in a trial of Ad26.COV2.S vaccine versus placebo. This sequence originates from a person between 18 and 60 years old who received the Ad26.COV2.S COVID-19 vaccine or a placebo. This sequence joins TRBV6-1 and TRBJ2-7, with no clear D. CDR3 sequence: CASSELYEQYV. In nucleotides, the CDR3 is TGTGCCAGCAGTGAACTGTACGAGCAGTACGTC.